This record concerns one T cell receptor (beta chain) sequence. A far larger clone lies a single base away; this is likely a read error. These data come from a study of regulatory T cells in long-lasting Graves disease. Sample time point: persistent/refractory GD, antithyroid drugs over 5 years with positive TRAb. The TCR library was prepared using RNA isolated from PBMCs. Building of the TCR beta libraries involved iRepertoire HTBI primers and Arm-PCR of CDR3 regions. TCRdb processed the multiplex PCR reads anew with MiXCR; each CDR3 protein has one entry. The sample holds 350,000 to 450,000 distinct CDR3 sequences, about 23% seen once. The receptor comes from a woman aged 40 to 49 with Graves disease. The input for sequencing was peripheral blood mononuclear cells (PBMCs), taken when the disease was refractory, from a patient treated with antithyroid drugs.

The CDR3, as DNA: TGTGCCAGCAGTCAGGAAATTCGAGCTTCCTTT. The encoded protein is CASSQEIRASF. The chain uses TRBV6-1 and TRBJ1-6; D unresolved. Germline V lookup: CDR1 MNHNS, CDR2 SASEGT. The CDR3 runs to 11 residues.